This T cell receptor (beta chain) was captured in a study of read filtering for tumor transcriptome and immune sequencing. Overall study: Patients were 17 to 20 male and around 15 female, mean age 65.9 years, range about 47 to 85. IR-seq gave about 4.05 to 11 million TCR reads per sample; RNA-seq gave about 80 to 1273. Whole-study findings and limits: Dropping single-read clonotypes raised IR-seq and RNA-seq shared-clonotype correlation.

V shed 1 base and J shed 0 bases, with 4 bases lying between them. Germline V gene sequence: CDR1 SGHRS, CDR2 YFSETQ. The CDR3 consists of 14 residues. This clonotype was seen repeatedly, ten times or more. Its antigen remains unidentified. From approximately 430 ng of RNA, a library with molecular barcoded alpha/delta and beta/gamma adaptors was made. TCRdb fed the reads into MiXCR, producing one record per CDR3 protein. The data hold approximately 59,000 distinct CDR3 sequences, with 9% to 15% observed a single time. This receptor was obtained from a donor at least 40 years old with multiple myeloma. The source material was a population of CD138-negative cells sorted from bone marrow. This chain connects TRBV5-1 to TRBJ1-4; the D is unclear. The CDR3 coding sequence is TGCGCCAGCAGCTTGCTCGCAACTAATGAAAAACTGTTTTTT. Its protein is CASSLLATNEKLFF.